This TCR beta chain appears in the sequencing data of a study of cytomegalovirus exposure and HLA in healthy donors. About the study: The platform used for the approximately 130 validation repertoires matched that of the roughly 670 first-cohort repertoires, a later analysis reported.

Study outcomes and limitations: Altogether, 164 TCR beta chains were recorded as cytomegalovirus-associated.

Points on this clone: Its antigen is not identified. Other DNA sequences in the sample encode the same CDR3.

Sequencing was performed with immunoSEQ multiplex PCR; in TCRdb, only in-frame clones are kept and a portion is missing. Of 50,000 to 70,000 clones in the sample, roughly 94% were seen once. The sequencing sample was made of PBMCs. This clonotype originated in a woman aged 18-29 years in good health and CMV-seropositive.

CDR3 residues: CASSPPGGNEQFF. The CDR3 DNA reads TGTGCCAGCAGCCCCCCGGGAGGCAATGAGCAGTTCTTC. The chain links TRBV7-3 to TRBJ2-1, with 7 bases identical to TRBD2. The CDR3 has 13 amino acids. Germline V gives CDR1 SGHTA, CDR2 FQGTGA. V was clipped by 5 bases and J by 6 bases; unmatched bases: 4.